Following are 22 T cell receptor beta chains from one sample sequenced in a study of control samples from healthy donors and cancer patients. Profiled with immunoSEQ multiplex PCR; TCRdb holds only in-frame clones, not every one. The sample yields more than 95,000 clones, around 89% seen once. Sequenced sample: PBMCs. Every receptor here comes from a woman between 45 and 60 years old with colorectal cancer.

The chain combines TRBV27 with TRBJ2-3; the D is unclear. The germline V gene has CDR1 MNHEY and CDR2 SMNVEV (reference sequence). V lost 6 bases and J 3 bases, leaving 16 bases between the germline ends. This CDR3 has 15 residues. In DNA form, the CDR3 reads TGTGCCAGCAGCCCGATCGTGGGCAGGACAGATACGCAGTATTTT. Translating it yields CASSPIVGRTDTQYF.

Only a few counts were recorded for this clone. This chain joins TRBV5-1 and TRBJ1-1, with D perhaps TRBD1 (6 bases). This CDR3 is 15 amino acids long. Germline lookup yields CDR1 SGHRS and CDR2 YFSETQ. V was pared by 4 bases and J by 5 bases, with 18 bases between. The CDR3, as DNA: TGCGCCAGCAGCGTTGACAGGCCAGGCCGAACTGAAGCTTTCTTT. Its translation is CASSVDRPGRTEAFF.

The gene calls are TRBV5-4 and TRBJ2-5; 7 positions match TRBD2. The CDR3 runs 16 residues. J was trimmed by 1 base and V by 4 bases; bases with no gene match: 10. CDR1 is SGHNT and CDR2 is YYREEE in the germline V gene (reference sequence). CDR3 region: CASSPGLGEGQETQYF. The DNA for the CDR3 is TGTGCCAGCAGCCCCGGACTGGGGGAGGGCCAAGAGACCCAGTACTTC.

V is TRBV5-6 and J is TRBJ2-5; D call uncertain. Looked up from germline, CDR1 is SGHDT and CDR2 is YYEEEE. The CDR3 sequence is 14 residues long. V was pared by 0 bases and J by 5 bases, with 11 bases between. CDR3 nucleotides: TGTGCCAGCAGCTTGGTGGCCGGTTCGGAGACCCAGTACTTC. Amino acid sequence: CASSLVAGSETQYF.

The rearrangement uses TRBV10-3 and TRBJ1-1; D gene ambiguous. The germline V gene has CDR1 ENHRY and CDR2 SYGVKD. Trimming took off 6 bases at V and 1 base at J, with 9 bases between the two ends. The CDR3 has 13 residues. The CDR3: CAIRDGENTEAFF. The CDR3 DNA reads TGTGCCATCAGGGACGGCGAGAACACTGAAGCTTTCTTT.

The chain couples TRBV7-3 to TRBJ2-3, with D perhaps matching TRBD2 (7 bases). Trimming took 8 bases from V and 6 from J, leaving 21 bases between them. Germline values: CDR1 SGHTA, CDR2 FQGTGA. CDR3 length: 15 residues. Here the CDR3 DNA reads TGTGCCAGCGCCGGAGGGGGGGCGGTTGGTGATACGCAGTATTTT. It encodes CASAGGGAVGDTQYF. The full variable domain, with the rest looked up from reference TRBV7-3 and TRBJ2-3, is GAGVSQTPSNKVTEKGKYVELRCDPISGHTALYWYRQSLGQGPEFLIYFQGTGAADDSGLPNDRFFAVRPEGSVSTLKIQRTERGDSAVYLCASAGGGAVGDTQYFGPGTRLTVL.

This clone came up many times. This chain uses TRBV10-3 with TRBJ1-1, with a tentative D call TRBD1 (6 bases). Germline V CDR1 and CDR2: ENHRY, SYGVKD. This CDR3 is 12 amino acids long. V lost 2 bases to trimming and J lost 11 bases, with 12 bases between them. As DNA, the CDR3 is TGTGCCATCAGTGAGAGGGGGGGCGATGCTTTCTTT. It is translated as CAISERGGDAFF.

This clone showed up just once. V and J are TRBV24-1 and TRBJ1-2; D is unresolved. Looked up from germline, CDR1 is KGHDR and CDR2 is SFDVKD. The CDR3 contains 11 residues. V lost 3 bases and J lost 6, with 4 bases in between. CDR3 protein: CATSDGNGYTF. Here the CDR3 DNA reads TGTGCCACCAGTGATGGGAATGGCTACACCTTC.

To note about this clone: A junction boundary mismatches the germline segment, possibly from a read error. The CDR3 coding sequence is TGTGCTAGCAGCCCAGGGGTTGCTGGGGCCAACGTCCTGACTTTC. It yields the protein CASSPGVAGANVLTF. The chain has TRBV7-7 and TRBJ2-6; tentatively, D is TRBD1 (6 bases). This CDR3 is 15 amino acids long. CDR1 SSHAT and CDR2 FNYEAQ come from the germline V gene (reference sequence).

In nucleotides, the CDR3 is TGTGCCATCAGAAGTGGCAGGGGGTCCACTGAAGCTTTCTTT. Its translation is CAIRSGRGSTEAFF. The chain uses TRBV10-3 and TRBJ1-1; 7 bases are shared with TRBD1. The V segment lost 6 bases and the J segment 4 bases; nucleotides outside the gene matches: 8. Germline lookup yields CDR1 ENHRY and CDR2 SYGVKD. The CDR3 is 14 amino acids.

J is TRBJ1-4 and V is TRBV6-5, with 7 bases identical to TRBD1. CDR1 and CDR2 (germline): MNHEY, SVGAGI. Trimming took 5 bases from V and 8 from J; bases not matched to a gene: 8. The CDR3 contains 14 residues. As DNA, the CDR3 is TGTGCCAGCAGTAGGGGGCGGATGGGCGAAAAACTGTTTTTT. This gives the protein CASSRGRMGEKLFF.

The chain has TRBV19 and TRBJ2-7; 12 nucleotides line up with TRBD2. CDR3 length equals 20 residues. Germline trimming cut 2 bases from V and 2 bases from J; bases unmatched to any gene: 16. The germline V gene encodes CDR1 LNHDA and CDR2 SQIVND (reference sequence). The CDR3 region is CASSISRLAGVGPRPYEQYF. The CDR3 region has the DNA TGTGCCAGTAGTATATCACGACTAGCGGGAGTTGGACCGAGGCCCTACGAGCAGTACTTC.

The chain uses TRBV7-9 and TRBJ2-1; 15 nucleotides line up with TRBD2. The germline V gene encodes CDR1 SEHNR and CDR2 FQNEAQ (reference sequence). The CDR3 is 18 amino acids. The ends lost 5 bases at V and 2 bases at J; junction bases unmatched: 7. CDR3 in DNA: TGTGCCAGCAGCCAGGGACTAGCGGGGGGATCGACCTACAATGAGCAGTTCTTC. It is translated as CASSQGLAGGSTYNEQFF.

The V and J genes are TRBV19 and TRBJ1-1; D gene unclear. Per the germline V gene, CDR1 is LNHDA and CDR2 is SQIVND (reference sequence). This CDR3 is built from 11 residues. The germline V and J ends were trimmed by 7 bases and 10 bases, with 13 bases remaining between them. CDR3 coding DNA: TGTGCCAGTATAACCGGGCAGGCAGCTTTCTTT. Its translation: CASITGQAAFF.

This clone was observed once. The V gene is TRBV24-1, the J gene TRBJ2-5; D is perhaps TRBD2 (6 bases). Trimming pared 4 bases from V and 4 bases from J, leaving 15 bases between. The CDR3 is 15 amino acids. Germline V lookup: CDR1 KGHDR, CDR2 SFDVKD. The CDR3 loop is CATSEGVHGGETQYF. CDR3 DNA: TGTGCCACCAGTGAGGGGGTCCACGGGGGAGAGACCCAGTACTTC.

The rearrangement links TRBV3-1 (or the pseudogene TRBV3-2) to TRBJ2-5; 7 bases map to TRBD2. The germline CDR1 and CDR2 sequences are LGHDT and YNNKEL (reference sequence). The CDR3 runs 15 residues. V shed 1 base and J 4 bases; nucleotides not matched to a gene: 6. CDR3 sequence (DNA): TGTGCCAGCAGCCAAGGATGGGGGGGTCGAGAGACCCAGTACTTC. Translation gives CASSQGWGGRETQYF.

The chain is built from TRBV6-5 and TRBJ1-2; TRBD1 matches 8 bases. CDR3 length equals 15 residues. Unmatched junction bases numbered 9, after V lost 7 bases and J lost 2 bases. Germline CDR1 MNHEY, CDR2 SVGAGI. The CDR3 nucleotides are TGTGCCAGCACCCCAGACAGGGGAGCCAACTATGGCTACACCTTC. Translation: CASTPDRGANYGYTF.

The rearrangement links TRBV11-3 to TRBJ2-1, with D uncertain. Germline V gene sequence: CDR1 SGHNT, CDR2 YENEEA. V lost 2 bases to trimming and J lost 8 bases, with 4 bases between them. This CDR3 region has 11 residues. The CDR3 reads CASSLQDEQFF. The CDR3 DNA reads as TGTGCCAGCAGCTTACAGGATGAGCAGTTCTTC.

The chain employs TRBV5-1 and TRBJ2-3; TRBD1 is a possible D gene (5 bases). Germline V CDR1 and CDR2: SGHRS, YFSETQ. There are 16 residues in the CDR3. Trimming took off 1 base at V and 0 bases at J, with 12 bases between the two ends. The CDR3 sequence: CASSLTGVTSTDTQYF. Here the CDR3 DNA reads TGCGCCAGCAGCTTGACAGGCGTCACTAGCACAGATACGCAGTATTTT.

The rearrangement joins TRBV12-3 or TRBV12-4 to TRBJ1-5; a possible D gene is TRBD1 (6 bases). The CDR3 loop spans 13 amino acids. V gave up 8 bases and J gave up 5 bases, with 13 bases separating them. CDR3 residues: CASSGGLHQPQHF. DNA of the CDR3: TGTGCCAGCTCGGGGGGCCTTCATCAGCCCCAGCATTTT.

This chain uses TRBV19 with TRBJ2-2; D remains ambiguous. The CDR3 is 14 amino acids. Germline CDR1 and CDR2: LNHDA and SQIVND (reference sequence). Trimming took off 3 bases at V and 2 bases at J, with 7 bases between the two ends. CDR3 protein: CASSIEGNTGELFF. CDR3 DNA sequence: TGTGCCAGTAGTATCGAAGGAAACACCGGGGAGCTGTTTTTT.

This clone was recorded once. This chain joins TRBV2 and TRBJ2-2, with TRBD1 as a possible D gene (5 bases). Germline V gene sequence: CDR1 SNHLY, CDR2 FYNNEI. The CDR3 length is 14 residues. V was trimmed by 4 bases and J by 4 bases, leaving 10 bases between them. DNA for the CDR3: TGTGCCAGCAGTGTTCAGGGCCCCACCGGGGAGCTGTTTTTT. Amino acid sequence: CASSVQGPTGELFF. Using reference TRBV2 and TRBJ2-2 for the parts outside the CDR3, the full variable domain is EPEVTQTPSHQVTQMGQEVILRCVPISNHLYFYWYRQILGQKVEFLVSFYNNEISEKSEIFDDQFSVERPDGSNFTLKIRSTKLEDSAMYFCASSVQGPTGELFFGEGSRLTVL.